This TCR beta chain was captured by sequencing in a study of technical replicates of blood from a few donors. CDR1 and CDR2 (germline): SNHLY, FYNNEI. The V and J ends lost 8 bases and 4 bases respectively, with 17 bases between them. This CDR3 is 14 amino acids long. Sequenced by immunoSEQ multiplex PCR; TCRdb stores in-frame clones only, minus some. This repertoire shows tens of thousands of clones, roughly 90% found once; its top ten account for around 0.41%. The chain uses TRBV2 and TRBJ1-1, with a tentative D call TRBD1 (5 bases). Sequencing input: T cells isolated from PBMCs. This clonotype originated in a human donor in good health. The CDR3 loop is CASSPTGSLTEAFF. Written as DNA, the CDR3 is TGTGCCAGCTCGCCCACAGGATCTCTCACTGAAGCTTTCTTT. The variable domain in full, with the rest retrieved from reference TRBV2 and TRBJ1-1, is EPEVTQTPSHQVTQMGQEVILRCVPISNHLYFYWYRQILGQKVEFLVSFYNNEISEKSEIFDDQFSVERPDGSNFTLKIRSTKLEDSAMYFCASSPTGSLTEAFFGQGTRLTVV.